By its share, the clone carrying this TCR beta chain is medium-sized. These data are taken from a study of prognosis after radiotherapy for stage I lung cancer. For the study at large: Adenocarcinomas accounted for the tumors of about a dozen patients, and squamous cell carcinomas for those of seven.

V was clipped by 2 bases and J by 8 bases, with 12 bases between them. The CDR3 is made up of 13 amino acids. Germline loops: CDR1 MNHEY, CDR2 SMNVEV (reference sequence). Genomic DNA served as the source from which two-round multiplex PCR generated TCR beta CDR3 amplicons. Primers were specific to each TRBV and TRBJ gene in first-round PCR. TCRdb reanalysed the multiplex PCR reads using MiXCR and keeps one entry per CDR3 protein. Among around 20,000 distinct CDR3 sequences listed, approximately 45% were seen once. This TCR was sampled from a donor over 45 with non-small cell lung cancer. The V and J genes are TRBV27 and TRBJ1-2; D is unresolved. Sample: PBMCs, taken before or after stereotactic body radiation therapy (not recorded which). The chain's CDR3 is CASSLIPGLGYTF. CDR3 nucleotide sequence: TGTGCCAGCAGTTTAATACCGGGGTTGGGCTACACCTTC.